This TCR beta chain was identified in a study of shared clonotypes between healthy human individuals. Study overall: Three plates each covered CD4 naive and memory; CD8 naive two, CD8 memory one. Whole-study results and caveats: In general, naive subsets displayed greater estimated richness than memory subsets did. Among non-shared clonotypes, generation probabilities were lower than among those shared by all four donors.

Germline-derived CDR1 and CDR2 are LGHNA and YNFKEQ. V lost 7 bases and J lost 4, with 12 bases in between. The CDR3 totals 13 residues. Of note for this clone: The antigen remains unidentified.

Evenly divided among several immunoSEQ plates was the genomic DNA of each subset. Profiled with immunoSEQ multiplex PCR; TCRdb holds only in-frame clones, not every one. The sample carries about 1.9 million clones, 80% to 95% recorded once. Naive CD8 cells were CD45RO-negative, positively selected for CCR7, excluding terminally differentiated effector memory CD45RA+ cells. The chain carries TRBV4-2 and TRBJ2-3; maybe TRBD2 (6 bases). Material for sequencing was naive CD8+ T cells from PBMCs. This sequence originates from a man younger than 35 in good health. Some clones in this sample may be carry-over from other donors' samples. CDR3 in amino acids: CASMGRRADTQYF. DNA for the CDR3: TGTGCCAGCATGGGCCGGAGGGCAGATACGCAGTATTTT.